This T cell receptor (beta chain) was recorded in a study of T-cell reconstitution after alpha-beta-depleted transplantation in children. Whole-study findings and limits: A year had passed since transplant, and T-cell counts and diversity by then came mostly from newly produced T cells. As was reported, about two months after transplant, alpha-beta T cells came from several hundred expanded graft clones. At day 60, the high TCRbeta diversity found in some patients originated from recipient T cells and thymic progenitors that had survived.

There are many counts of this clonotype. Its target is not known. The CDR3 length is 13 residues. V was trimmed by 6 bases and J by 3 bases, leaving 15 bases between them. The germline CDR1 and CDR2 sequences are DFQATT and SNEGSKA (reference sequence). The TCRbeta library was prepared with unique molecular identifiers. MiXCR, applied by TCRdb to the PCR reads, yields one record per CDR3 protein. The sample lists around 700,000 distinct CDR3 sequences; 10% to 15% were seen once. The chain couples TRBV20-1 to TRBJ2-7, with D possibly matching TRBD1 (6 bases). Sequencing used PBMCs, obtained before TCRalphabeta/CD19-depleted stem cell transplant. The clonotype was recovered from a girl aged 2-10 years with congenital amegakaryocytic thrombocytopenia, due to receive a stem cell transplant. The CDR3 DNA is TGCAGTGCCTTCAGGACAGAAGTCTACGAGCAGTACTTC. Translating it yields CSAFRTEVYEQYF.